These 18 T cell receptor beta chains share one sample of origin, sequenced in a study of blood T cell repertoires in COVID-19. Method: immunoSEQ multiplex PCR; TCRdb's copy keeps in-frame clones and lacks some. The repertoire includes 210,000 or so clones, over 75% of them detected once, and 4% to 6% sits in the top ten. What was sequenced was peripheral blood. These receptors were taken from a man aged 45-60 years with COVID-19, enrolled during active disease.

J is TRBJ2-7 and V is TRBV4-3, with D perhaps matching TRBD2 (6 bases). Germline V gene data show CDR1 as LGHNA and CDR2 as YSLEER. The CDR3 loop spans 14 amino acids. The V and J ends lost 4 bases and 7 bases respectively, with 17 bases between them. DNA for the CDR3: TGCGCCAGCAGCCCCAGTCTCCGGGAGTGGGAGCAGTACTTC. Protein: CASSPSLREWEQYF.

The chain uses TRBV19 and TRBJ2-5; TRBD1 aligns across 8 bases. Germline V lookup: CDR1 LNHDA, CDR2 SQIVND (reference sequence). Trimming at V came to 6 bases and at J to 4 bases, leaving 7 bases not matched to a gene. CDR3 length: 14 amino acids. The chain's CDR3 is CASSLRGPGETQYF. The CDR3, as DNA: TGTGCCAGTAGCCTCAGGGGGCCGGGAGAGACCCAGTACTTC.

The chain has TRBV5-1 and TRBJ1-2; maybe TRBD1 (6 bases). The CDR3 runs to 16 residues. Trimming removed 3 bases at V and 8 bases at J, with 23 bases between. Looked up from germline, CDR1 is SGHRS and CDR2 is YFSETQ. This CDR3 reads CASSSIPTGAPLGYTF. CDR3 coding DNA: TGCGCCAGCAGCTCGATCCCGACAGGCGCCCCCCTAGGCTACACCTTC.

This clone appeared once. In DNA form, the CDR3 reads TGTGCCAGCAGCTTTGGGGCACCCCAGACCCAGTACTTC. Its translation: CASSFGAPQTQYF. This sequence joins TRBV5-6 and TRBJ2-5, with D maybe TRBD1 (5 bases). The CDR3 sequence is 13 residues long. Germline V gene sequence: CDR1 SGHDT, CDR2 YYEEEE. Trimming removed 2 bases at V and 6 bases at J, with 11 bases between.

The count of this clone is one. The gene calls are TRBV19 and TRBJ2-2, with 9 bases fitting TRBD2. This CDR3 is 15 amino acids long. Germline V gene lookup returns CDR1 LNHDA and CDR2 SQIVND (reference sequence). The J segment lost 6 bases and the V segment lost 9 bases, leaving 11 bases of the junction unmatched. CDR3 nucleotide sequence: TGTGCCAGCCATCTGCGGGGGGGGTTGGCCGGGGAGCTGTTTTTT. It is translated as CASHLRGGLAGELFF.

The rearrangement joins TRBV6-4 to TRBJ2-1; TRBD1 agrees at 7 bases. The CDR3 consists of 13 residues. The germline gives CDR1 MRHNA, CDR2 SNTAGT. With 6 bases clipped from V and 9 bases from J, the junction kept 8 bases outside the gene matches. The CDR3 spells CASSAGTDSEQFF. The CDR3 region has the DNA TGTGCCAGCAGCGCCGGGACAGATTCTGAGCAGTTCTTC.

The chain combines TRBV19 with TRBJ1-6; TRBD1 matches at 9 bases. This CDR3 is built from 13 residues. Germline V gene data show CDR1 as LNHDA and CDR2 as SQIVND (reference sequence). V trimming: 5 bases; J trimming: 7 bases; junction bases outside the gene matches: 0. The CDR3 here is CASSGQGNSPLHF. The CDR3 bases are TGTGCCAGTAGTGGACAGGGGAATTCACCCCTCCACTTT.

This clone was seen a few times. The rearrangement links TRBV6-4 to TRBJ1-2; D uncertain. This CDR3 spans 16 amino acids. Germline V lookup: CDR1 MRHNA, CDR2 SNTAGT. V shed 3 bases and J shed 5 bases, with 19 bases lying between them. The CDR3 spells CASSEFPRAETYGYTF. Written as DNA, the CDR3 is TGTGCCAGCAGTGAGTTCCCTAGAGCGGAGACTTATGGCTACACCTTC.

This chain connects TRBV18 to TRBJ1-5, with 10 bases lining up with TRBD1. The CDR3 loop spans 17 amino acids. The V gene's germline CDR1 is KGHSH and CDR2 LQKENI. V shed 3 bases, J shed 11 bases, and the junction held 16 bases outside the gene matches. The CDR3 nucleotides read TGTGCCAGCTCACCCGGGACAGGGGCCCTCTCCATCATGACCCAGCATTTT. Its protein is CASSPGTGALSIMTQHF.

The chain is built from TRBV4-3 and TRBJ1-5; 9 positions agree with TRBD1. The germline V gene encodes CDR1 LGHNA and CDR2 YSLEER. V was pared by 0 bases and J by 5 bases, with 20 bases of the junction left unmatched. This CDR3 is 21 amino acids long. CDR3 DNA sequence: TGCGCCAGCAGCCAAGAGCCCACTCCCCCGAACGTGGGACAGGGCCATCAGCCCCAGCATTTT. Amino acid sequence: CASSQEPTPPNVGQGHQPQHF.

This clone was recorded a few times. The sample contains more than one DNA sequence encoding this CDR3. The chain employs TRBV19 and TRBJ2-3, with D unclear. The CDR3 is 15 residues long. Trimming stripped 3 bases from V and 0 bases from J, with 10 bases between. The germline gives CDR1 LNHDA, CDR2 SQIVND (reference sequence). CDR3 region: CASSILGGSTDTQYF. CDR3 coding DNA: TGTGCCAGTAGTATCCTTGGCGGCAGCACAGATACGCAGTATTTT.

The chain joins TRBV25-1 to TRBJ2-5; the match to TRBD1 covers 8 bases. The length of the CDR3 is 16 residues. With V trimmed by 1 base and J by 5 bases, 9 bases remained unmatched. Germline CDR1 MGHDK, CDR2 SYGVNS. DNA for the CDR3: TGTGCCAGCAGTGAATCCGGGACAGGTATGACGGAGACCCAGTACTTC. Its protein product is CASSESGTGMTETQYF.

The rearrangement links TRBV6-5 to TRBJ1-2, with 11 bases aligning to TRBD1. Trimming removed 2 bases from V and 6 bases from J; junction bases left unmatched: 8. CDR1 MNHEY and CDR2 SVGAGI come from the germline V gene. The CDR3 spans 16 residues. This chain's CDR3 is CASSYLRDRGWDGYTF. Written as DNA, the CDR3 is TGTGCCAGCAGTTACCTAAGGGACAGGGGGTGGGATGGCTACACCTTC.

The chain recombines TRBV6-2 or TRBV6-3 with TRBJ2-5; D is ambiguous. CDR3 size: 12 residues. Trimming pared 5 bases from V and 1 base from J, leaving 5 bases between. In germline, CDR1 is MNHEY, CDR2 SVGEGT. The CDR3 DNA sequence: TGTGCCAGCAGTAACAGCCAAGAGACCCAGTACTTC. It specifies CASSNSQETQYF.

The chain carries TRBV19 and TRBJ1-5; D is undetermined. Germline V CDR1 and CDR2: LNHDA, SQIVND (reference sequence). The V end lost 5 bases, the J end lost 4 bases, and 9 bases lay between the germline ends. The CDR3 extends over 13 amino acids. The CDR3 reads CASSREVNQPQHF. Here the CDR3 DNA reads TGTGCCAGTAGTCGAGAGGTGAATCAGCCCCAGCATTTT.

V and J are TRBV6-2 or TRBV6-3 and TRBJ1-2; the D gene is possibly TRBD1 (6 bases). V was shortened by 5 bases and J by 3 bases, with 13 bases between the two germline ends. The CDR3 contains 14 residues. Germline assignment: CDR1 MNHEY and CDR2 SVGEGT. This chain's CDR3 is CASSRYRVDYGYTF. The DNA of the CDR3 is TGTGCCAGCAGTAGATACAGGGTTGACTATGGCTACACCTTC.

This clone has a single count. The CDR3 sequence: CASSPYGTDLYGYTF. CDR3 in DNA: TGTGCCAGCAGCCCGTACGGGACAGACCTATATGGCTACACCTTC. This chain joins TRBV14 and TRBJ1-2; 7 bases map to TRBD1. This CDR3 is built from 15 residues. CDR1 is SGHDN, CDR2 FVKESK, per germline. V trimming: 4 bases; J trimming: 5 bases; junction bases outside the gene matches: 10.

This chain uses TRBV7-2 with TRBJ1-6, with 7 bases identical to TRBD1. CDR3 length: 15 amino acids. The V segment lost 5 bases and the J segment 2 bases; nucleotides outside the gene matches: 3. The germline CDR1 and CDR2 sequences are SGHTA and FQGNSA. The CDR3 nucleotides are TGTGCCAGCAGCGACAGGGTAACCTATAATTCACCCCTCCACTTT. Translated, it gives CASSDRVTYNSPLHF. Combining the CDR3 with reference TRBV7-2 and TRBJ1-6 gives the whole variable domain GAGVSQSPSNKVTEKGKDVELRCDPISGHTALYWYRQSLGQGLEFLIYFQGNSAPDKSGLPSDRFSAERTGGSVSTLTIQRTQQEDSAVYLCASSDRVTYNSPLHFGNGTRLTVT.